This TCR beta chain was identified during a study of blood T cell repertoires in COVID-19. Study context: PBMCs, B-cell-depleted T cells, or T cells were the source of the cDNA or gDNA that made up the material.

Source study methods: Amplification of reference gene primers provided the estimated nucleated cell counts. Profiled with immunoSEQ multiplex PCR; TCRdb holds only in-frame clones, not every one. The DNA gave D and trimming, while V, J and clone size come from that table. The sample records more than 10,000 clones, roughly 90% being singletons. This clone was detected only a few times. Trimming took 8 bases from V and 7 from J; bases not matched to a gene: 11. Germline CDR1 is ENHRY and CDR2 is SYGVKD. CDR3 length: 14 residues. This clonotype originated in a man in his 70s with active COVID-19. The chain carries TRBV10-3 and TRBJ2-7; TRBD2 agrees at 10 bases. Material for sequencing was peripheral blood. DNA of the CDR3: TGTGCCATCTCGCGGACAGGGACTAGCGATGAGCAGTACTTC. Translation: CAISRTGTSDEQYF.